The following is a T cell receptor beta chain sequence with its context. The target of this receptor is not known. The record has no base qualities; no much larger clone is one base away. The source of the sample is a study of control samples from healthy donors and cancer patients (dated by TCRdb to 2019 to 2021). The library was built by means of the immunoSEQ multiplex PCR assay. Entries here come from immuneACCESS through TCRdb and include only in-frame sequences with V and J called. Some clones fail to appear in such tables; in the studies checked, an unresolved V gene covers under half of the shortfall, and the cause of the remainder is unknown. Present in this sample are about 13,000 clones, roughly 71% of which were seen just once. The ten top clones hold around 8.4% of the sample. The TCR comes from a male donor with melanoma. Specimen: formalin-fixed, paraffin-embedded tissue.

The CDR3 amino acid sequence is: CASVLGGGYGYTF. The DNA reads TGTGCCAGCGTCCTTGGGGGCGGCTATGGCTACACCTTC. Recombination joined TRBV28 with TRBJ1-2, and possibly TRBD1, on 6 matching bases. At the junction V is shortened by 8 bases and J by 4 bases, with 14 bases in between. Including the terminal cysteine and phenylalanine, the CDR3 comprises 13 residues. Only the CDR3 DNA is retained, 39 bases long and in frame from the first base. CDR1 and CDR2, per the germline V gene, are MDHEN and SYDVKM.